These T cell receptor beta chains were read from a single sample in a study of blood T cell repertoires in COVID-19. Clones were read by immunoSEQ multiplex PCR, and TCRdb kept only the in-frame ones, dropping some. The sample consists of about 200,000 clones, around 81% of them appearing once. Sample: PBMCs or T cells enriched from blood (not recorded which). The receptors originated from a woman between 45 and 60 years old with acute COVID-19. Each CDR3 is given with its conserved first and last residue. Fields, in order: CDR3 length, D gene, V gene, clone size, J gene, CDR3 protein, CDR3 DNA. A D gene is named only where the DNA matches it firmly. Expanded clones get a size class; other rows say once, few or many, or leave the size out.

13	-	TRBV12-3/TRBV12-4	-	TRBJ1-3	CASSFRGGNTIYF	TGTGCCAGCAGCTTCCGAGGAGGAAACACCATATATTTT
18	TRBD2	TRBV28	-	TRBJ2-1	CASSLRQTSAIYLNEQFF	TGTGCCAGCAGTTTGCGGCAGACTAGCGCCATCTACTTGAATGAGCAGTTCTTC
15	-	TRBV15	-	TRBJ2-2	CATSRDLPSTGELFF	TGTGCCACCAGCAGAGATCTTCCGTCCACCGGGGAGCTGTTTTTT
12	-	TRBV12-3/TRBV12-4	-	TRBJ2-7	CASTMTGYEQYF	TGTGCCAGCACCATGACAGGCTACGAGCAGTACTTC
14	-	TRBV19	-	TRBJ1-2	CASFQANTHTGYTF	TGTGCCAGCTTCCAGGCGAATACCCACACCGGCTACACCTTC
16	-	TRBV5-1	once	TRBJ1-1	CASSLVVGALNTEAFF	TGCGCCAGCAGCTTGGTCGTAGGGGCCCTGAACACTGAAGCTTTCTTT
15	-	TRBV28	-	TRBJ1-2	CASSLTPGGNYGYTF	TGTGCCAGCAGTTTGACCCCTGGAGGGAACTATGGCTACACCTTC
15	-	TRBV2	many	TRBJ1-1	CASTRDRSLNTEAFF	TGTGCCAGCACCCGCGACAGGTCCCTGAACACTGAAGCTTTCTTT
16	-	TRBV19	-	TRBJ2-5	CASSIVAGQGYETQYF	TGTGCCAGTAGTATAGTAGCTGGCCAGGGGTATGAGACCCAGTACTTC
17	-	TRBV7-9	-	TRBJ1-5	CASSLGSLRGKGQPQHF	TGTGCCAGCAGCTTAGGGTCTCTGAGGGGGAAAGGTCAGCCCCAGCATTTT
15	TRBD1	TRBV24-1	-	TRBJ2-1	CATRKGQGAYNEQFF	TGTGCCACCAGGAAGGGACAGGGGGCGTACAATGAGCAGTTCTTC
18	TRBD1	TRBV3-1/TRBV3-2	-	TRBJ1-5	CASSQEVTGVVRNQPQHF	TGTGCCAGCAGCCAAGAAGTGACAGGGGTAGTGCGCAATCAGCCCCAGCATTTT
13	-	TRBV3-1/TRBV3-2	-	TRBJ2-5	CASSRDNQETQYF	TGTGCCAGCAGCCGGGACAACCAAGAGACCCAGTACTTC
15	-	TRBV4-3	-	TRBJ2-7	CASSQDLGNSYEQYF	TGCGCCAGCAGCCAAGATCTGGGCAACTCCTACGAGCAGTACTTC
17	TRBD1	TRBV4-1	-	TRBJ1-4	CASSVRDSDLGGEKLFF	TGCGCCAGCAGCGTCCGGGACAGCGATTTGGGGGGTGAAAAACTGTTTTTT
13	-	TRBV3-1/TRBV3-2	-	TRBJ1-1	CASSQYGQGEAFF	TGTGCCAGCAGCCAGTACGGCCAGGGTGAAGCTTTCTTT
15	-	TRBV28	-	TRBJ1-4	CASSPSGGPNEKLFF	TGTGCCAGCAGTCCTAGCGGAGGGCCAAATGAAAAACTGTTTTTT
15	TRBD2	TRBV7-2	-	TRBJ2-3	CASSLRGGGTHTQYF	TGTGCCAGCAGCTTACGCGGGGGGGGGACCCATACGCAGTATTTT
14	TRBD1	TRBV30	once	TRBJ1-5	CAWSGGQDHQPQHF	TGTGCCTGGAGTGGCGGACAGGATCATCAGCCCCAGCATTTT
15	TRBD1	TRBV14	-	TRBJ2-5	CASSPHRGIQETQYF	TGTGCCAGCAGCCCCCACAGGGGTATTCAAGAGACCCAGTACTTC
17	TRBD2	TRBV4-3	once	TRBJ2-2	CASSQGASGSNTGELFF	TGCGCCAGCAGCCAAGGGGCTAGCGGGTCGAACACCGGGGAGCTGTTTTTT
12	TRBD1	TRBV2	-	TRBJ1-1	CASNRGVTEAFF	TGTGCCAGTAACAGGGGTGTCACTGAAGCTTTCTTT
13	-	TRBV12-3/TRBV12-4	-	TRBJ2-4	CASSLADGSAQYF	TGTGCCAGCAGTTTAGCGGACGGGAGTGCTCAGTACTTC
13	-	TRBV3-1/TRBV3-2	-	TRBJ2-5	CASSQDAAGTQYF	TGTGCCAGCAGCCAAGACGCGGCGGGGACCCAGTACTTC
17	-	TRBV5-4	few	TRBJ2-3	CASSLEGGRPGTDTQYF	TGTGCCAGCAGCTTGGAAGGGGGACGGCCTGGCACAGATACGCAGTATTTT
13	-	TRBV5-1	-	TRBJ2-5	CASSLEGGETQYF	TGCGCTAGCAGCTTGGAAGGGGGAGAGACCCAGTACTTC
16	TRBD1	TRBV2	once	TRBJ2-1	CASREIRGLSYNEQFF	TGTGCCAGCAGAGAGATCAGGGGGCTGTCCTACAATGAGCAGTTCTTC
15	TRBD2	TRBV6-1	-	TRBJ2-7	CASSERGGETREQYF	TGTGCCAGCAGTGAACGGGGGGGGGAAACGCGTGAGCAGTACTTC
15	-	TRBV7-9	-	TRBJ1-2	CASDAWTDNAYGYTF	TGTGCCAGCGACGCTTGGACGGACAACGCCTATGGCTACACCTTC
14	-	TRBV4-3	few	TRBJ1-1	CASSRGGVDTEAFF	TGCGCCAGCAGCCGAGGAGGAGTAGACACTGAAGCTTTCTTT
13	-	TRBV7-6	-	TRBJ2-2	CASSLAETGELFF	TGTGCCAGCAGCTTAGCAGAGACCGGGGAGCTGTTTTTT
16	-	TRBV6-2/TRBV6-3	once	TRBJ1-3	CASSYELRYSGNTIYF	TGTGCCAGCAGTTACGAGCTGCGCTACTCTGGAAACACCATATATTTT
18	TRBD1	TRBV27	-	TRBJ2-5	CASSLRGMTGWVIETQYF	TGTGCCAGCAGTTTAAGGGGAATGACAGGGTGGGTAATAGAGACCCAGTACTTC
16	-	TRBV11-3	once	TRBJ1-1	CASGQRGKVANTEAFF	TGTGCCAGCGGACAACGGGGGAAGGTTGCGAACACTGAAGCTTTCTTT
16	-	TRBV9	-	TRBJ2-5	CASSVGPGGGRETQYF	TGTGCCAGCAGCGTAGGTCCGGGGGGCGGTCGCGAGACCCAGTACTTC
11	-	TRBV12-3/TRBV12-4	few	TRBJ1-1	CASSLLVSAFF	TGTGCCAGCAGTTTACTAGTGTCGGCTTTCTTT
17	TRBD2	TRBV18	-	TRBJ2-1	CASSPRLAGERNNEQFF	TGTGCCAGCTCACCACGACTAGCGGGAGAACGCAACAATGAGCAGTTCTTC
14	-	TRBV27	-	TRBJ2-7	CASSSSWGSYEQYF	TGTGCCAGCAGTTCTAGCTGGGGCTCCTACGAGCAGTACTTC
16	TRBD2	TRBV10-3	-	TRBJ2-5	CAISFGVAGLQETQYF	TGTGCCATCAGCTTCGGGGTAGCGGGACTACAAGAGACCCAGTACTTC
13	-	TRBV10-3	-	TRBJ1-3	CAISESEGKTIYF	TGTGCCATCAGTGAGTCGGAGGGGAAAACCATATATTTT
15	TRBD2	TRBV5-1	few	TRBJ2-2	CASSSTMSGAGELFF	TGCGCCAGCAGCTCGACTATGAGCGGGGCCGGGGAGCTGTTTTTT
15	TRBD2	TRBV2	-	TRBJ2-5	CASSASGDNQETQYF	TGTGCCAGCAGTGCTAGCGGGGATAACCAAGAGACCCAGTACTTC
14	-	TRBV2	-	TRBJ1-5	CASSYNSGNQPQHF	TGTGCCAGCAGCTATAACAGTGGCAATCAGCCCCAGCATTTT
13	TRBD1	TRBV6-5	-	TRBJ1-1	CASRKTGDRAAFF	TGTGCCAGCAGAAAAACAGGGGATCGGGCAGCTTTCTTT
15	TRBD1	TRBV4-1	-	TRBJ2-7	CASSQEWQGANEQYF	TGCGCCAGCAGCCAAGAGTGGCAGGGGGCGAACGAGCAGTACTTC
18	TRBD1	TRBV7-8	-	TRBJ1-6	CASSLTGTGVFYNSPLHF	TGTGCCAGCAGCTTGACCGGGACAGGGGTTTTCTATAATTCACCCCTCCACTTT
15	TRBD1	TRBV18	-	TRBJ2-3	CASSIGQGIADTQYF	TGTGCCAGCTCCATAGGACAGGGCATAGCAGATACGCAGTATTTT
14	TRBD1	TRBV18	-	TRBJ1-1	CASSSGRGDTEAFF	TGTGCCAGCTCATCTGGCAGGGGGGACACTGAAGCTTTCTTT
15	-	TRBV6-6	-	TRBJ1-6	CASVHGDTANSPLHF	TGTGCCAGCGTTCATGGGGACACAGCTAATTCACCCCTCCACTTT
18	TRBD1	TRBV28	-	TRBJ2-7	CASSPTTLGGLSSYEQYF	TGTGCCAGCAGTCCTACGACCCTAGGGGGCCTGAGCTCCTACGAGCAGTACTTC
19	-	TRBV11-2	-	TRBJ2-6	CASSLRRGITLSGANVLTF	TGTGCCAGCAGCTTAAGGCGGGGAATTACACTTTCTGGGGCCAACGTCCTGACTTTC
18	TRBD2	TRBV7-2	-	TRBJ2-5	CASSPQRLADINQETQYF	TGTGCCAGCAGCCCGCAGAGACTAGCGGATATTAACCAAGAGACCCAGTACTTC
16	TRBD1	TRBV6-2/TRBV6-3	-	TRBJ1-6	CASSHGQATVYSPLHF	TGTGCCAGCAGTCACGGACAGGCTACGGTTTATTCACCCCTCCACTTT
15	TRBD1	TRBV28	few	TRBJ1-1	CASSFSRQGLSEAFF	TGTGCCAGCAGTTTCAGTAGACAGGGTTTATCTGAAGCTTTCTTT
12	TRBD1	TRBV4-1	few	TRBJ1-5	CASGQGGQPQHF	TGCGCCAGCGGACAGGGGGGACAGCCCCAGCATTTT
12	-	TRBV9	-	TRBJ1-4	CASSAPQEKLFF	TGTGCCAGCAGCGCCCCACAGGAAAAACTGTTTTTT